Shown below are 6 T cell receptor beta chains from a single sample sequenced in a study of a mutant IDH1 vaccine in newly diagnosed glioma. What these receptors recognize is not known. TCRdb keeps only in-frame clones here, not all; method: immunoSEQ multiplex PCR. The sample holds approximately 35,000 clones, 50% to 60% seen once. The time point denotes: week 5, during vaccination. A single vaccine dose contained 300 ug of mutant IDH1 20-mer peptide, and topical imiquimod was used with it. The source was PBMCs, collected from a glioma patient whose treatment included an IDH1 peptide vaccine. These TCRs come from a woman in her late teens or twenties with glioma.

This clone is medium-sized by share. This chain uses TRBV6-4 with TRBJ1-1; 7 bases align to TRBD1. CDR3 length: 12 amino acids. The V gene's germline CDR1 is MRHNA and CDR2 SNTAGT. After removal of 3 bases from V and 7 bases from J, the junction contained 2 bases not matched to a gene. CDR3 sequence reads: CASSDRTGEAFF. The CDR3 region has the DNA TGTGCCAGCAGTGATCGGACAGGTGAAGCTTTCTTT.

The chain has TRBV7-8 and TRBJ1-2; D is perhaps TRBD1 (5 bases). This CDR3 spans 14 amino acids. Germline-derived CDR1 and CDR2 are SGHVS and FQNEAQ. V was pared by 0 bases and J by 8 bases, with 13 bases between. Written as DNA, the CDR3 is TGTGCCAGCAGCTTAGCGAGCGGGGGTACAGGCTACACCTTC. Residues: CASSLASGGTGYTF.

CDR3 coding DNA: TGTGCCAGCAGGGGTGGCCTTAGCGAAAAACTGTTTTTT. Its protein product is CASRGGLSEKLFF. The J gene is TRBJ1-4, the V gene TRBV6-5; D uncertain. V was pared by 6 bases and J by 8 bases, with 13 bases between. In germline, CDR1 is MNHEY, CDR2 SVGAGI. The CDR3 covers 13 residues.

There are a few counts of this clone. The J gene is TRBJ1-1, the V gene TRBV7-9; D remains unclear. Trimming cost V 3 bases and J 6 bases, with 11 bases left between them. The length of the CDR3 is 13 residues. Germline CDR1 and CDR2: SEHNR and FQNEAQ (reference sequence). CDR3 region: CASSLVTAPEAFF. The DNA for the CDR3 is TGTGCCAGCAGCTTGGTAACAGCCCCTGAAGCTTTCTTT. The full variable domain, its missing parts supplied by reference TRBV7-9 and TRBJ1-1, is DTGVSQNPRHKITKRGQNVTFRCDPISEHNRLYWYRQTLGQGPEFLTYFQNEAQLEKSRLLSDRFSAERPKGSFSTLEIQRTEQGDSAMYLCASSLVTAPEAFFGQGTRLTVV.

The chain links TRBV19 to TRBJ1-1; a weak D match, TRBD1 (5 bases). CDR1 is LNHDA and CDR2 is SQIVND in the germline V gene (reference sequence). This CDR3 has 15 residues. Trimming pared 4 bases from V and 1 base from J, leaving 13 bases between. CDR3 DNA: TGTGCCAGTAGTACAGCCAGGGATACGAACACTGAAGCTTTCTTT. It encodes CASSTARDTNTEAFF.

V gene TRBV5-1 combines with J gene TRBJ1-1; D gene ambiguous. Germline CDR1 reads SGHRS; CDR2 reads YFSETQ. This CDR3 has 13 amino acids. Trimming cost V 1 base and J 8 bases, with 12 bases left between them. The CDR3 DNA follows: TGCGCCAGCAGCTTGACAGACAAATCGGAAGCTTTCTTT. Its translation: CASSLTDKSEAFF.